The 23 T cell receptor beta chains listed next were all sequenced from one sample in a study of shared clonotypes between healthy human individuals. Naive-designated CD8 cells lacked CD45RO, were positively enriched for CCR7, and omitted terminally differentiated effector memory CD45RA+ cells. TCRdb keeps only in-frame clones here, not all; method: immunoSEQ multiplex PCR. Among about 2.1 million clones, 85% to 95% were seen once, and the ten largest hold under 2%. The sample comprised naive CD8+ T cells from PBMCs. The receptors originated from a man younger than 35 in good health. Some clones in this sample may be carry-over from other donors' samples.

Points on this clone: This CDR3 is also generated by other DNA sequences in the sample. The genes are TRBV27 and TRBJ1-5; D call uncertain. This CDR3 comprises 13 residues. Germline-derived CDR1 and CDR2 are MNHEY and SMNVEV (reference sequence). Trimming cost V 2 bases and J 4 bases, with 6 bases left between them. The DNA of the CDR3 is TGTGCCAGCAGTTTAATGGGAAATCAGCCCCAGCATTTT. The encoded protein is CASSLMGNQPQHF.

The chain uses TRBV6-5 and TRBJ2-2; D call uncertain. CDR1 MNHEY and CDR2 SVGAGI come from the germline V gene. This CDR3 region has 14 residues. Trimming removed 2 bases from V and 3 bases from J, with 7 bases in between. The CDR3 DNA reads as TGTGCCAGCAGTTACGTCAGATACACCGGGGAGCTGTTTTTT. This encodes CASSYVRYTGELFF.

V is TRBV25-1 and J is TRBJ2-7, with a possible D match to TRBD2 (5 bases). CDR1 is MGHDK, CDR2 SYGVNS, per germline. This CDR3 has 13 amino acids. V was pared by 11 bases and J by 2 bases, with 16 bases between. In DNA, the CDR3 is TGTGCCGAGAGGCAGCGGAAACCCTACGAGCAGTACTTC. Translating gives CAERQRKPYEQYF.

Notes on this clone: Within the sample, other DNA sequences also encode this same CDR3. V gene TRBV5-4 combines with J gene TRBJ2-1; no definite D call. The CDR3 loop spans 11 amino acids. Germline V gene data show CDR1 as SGHNT and CDR2 as YYREEE (reference sequence). V dropped 0 bases and J dropped 7 bases, with 2 bases sitting between them. CDR3 residues: CASSLGNEQFF. DNA of the CDR3: TGTGCCAGCAGCTTGGGTAATGAGCAGTTCTTC.

J is TRBJ2-3 and V is TRBV7-9; D gene ambiguous. CDR1 and CDR2 from the germline V gene are SEHNR and FQNEAQ (reference sequence). V was shortened by 5 bases and J by 1 base, with 16 bases between the two germline ends. This CDR3 has 16 amino acids. The CDR3 is CASSTWVRSGTDTQYF. The DNA for the CDR3 is TGTGCCAGCAGCACCTGGGTGCGGTCTGGCACAGATACGCAGTATTTT.

This chain connects TRBV14 to TRBJ1-1; 7 positions agree with TRBD1. The V and J ends lost 0 bases and 3 bases, in that order; junction bases with no gene match: 16. CDR3 length equals 19 residues. Per the germline V gene, CDR1 is SGHDN and CDR2 is FVKESK. DNA of the CDR3: TGTGCCAGCAGCCAAGATAGTCGGAAGGGGGCCGGCGTGTACACTGAAGCTTTCTTT. Its translation is CASSQDSRKGAGVYTEAFF.

The V gene is TRBV7-9, the J gene TRBJ1-4; the D gene is possibly TRBD1 (5 bases). The germline V gene has CDR1 SEHNR and CDR2 FQNEAQ (reference sequence). V was shortened by 5 bases and J by 10 bases, with 17 bases between the two germline ends. The CDR3 is made up of 14 amino acids. The CDR3 DNA reads TGTGCCAGCAGCGCCGACAGTTACGGGCGAAAACTGTTTTTT. It encodes CASSADSYGRKLFF.

The chain links TRBV27 to TRBJ1-2; a possible D gene is TRBD1 (5 bases). The CDR3 length is 14 residues. Germline lookup yields CDR1 MNHEY and CDR2 SMNVEV (reference sequence). Trimming took 5 bases from V and 4 from J, leaving 14 bases between them. CDR3 sequence reads: CASSPPGPGYGYTF. In DNA, the CDR3 is TGTGCCAGCAGTCCGCCAGGGCCCGGCTATGGCTACACCTTC.

This chain joins TRBV7-2 and TRBJ2-1; D gene unclear. CDR1 and CDR2 (germline): SGHTA, FQGNSA. The length of the CDR3 is 12 residues. V lost 5 bases to trimming and J lost 0 bases, with 2 bases between them. CDR3 amino acids: CASSNSYNEQFF. Written as DNA, the CDR3 is TGTGCCAGCAGCAACTCCTACAATGAGCAGTTCTTC.

In DNA form, the CDR3 reads TGCGCCAGCGGGGGGACCCGCACAGATACGCAGTATTTT. It encodes CASGGTRTDTQYF. The V and J genes are TRBV10-2 and TRBJ2-3; a possible D gene is TRBD2 (6 bases). The germline V and J ends were trimmed by 8 bases and 1 base, with 10 bases remaining between them. Germline V gene lookup returns CDR1 WSHSY and CDR2 SAAADI. This CDR3 comprises 13 residues.

This clone was detected once. V usage is TRBV11-2 and J usage is TRBJ2-7; 7 positions agree with TRBD2. Germline-derived CDR1 and CDR2 are SGHAT and FQNNGV. This CDR3 comprises 14 residues. The V and J ends lost 7 bases and 5 bases, in that order; junction bases with no gene match: 11. The CDR3 bases are TGTGCCAGCACTCGGACTCAGCGGGACCACGAGCAGTACTTC. It encodes CASTRTQRDHEQYF.

The gene calls are TRBV27 and TRBJ1-1; D gene ambiguous. V was clipped by 4 bases and J by 1 base, with 10 bases between them. The CDR3 extends over 14 amino acids. Germline-derived CDR1 and CDR2 are MNHEY and SMNVEV (reference sequence). In nucleotides, the CDR3 is TGTGCCAGCAGTTCTAAGGACGGGAACACTGAAGCTTTCTTT. Its protein product is CASSSKDGNTEAFF.

The V and J genes are TRBV5-4 and TRBJ2-3, with 14 bases lining up with TRBD2. The CDR3 runs to 15 residues. The trim removed 3 bases at V and 6 bases at J, leaving 3 bases unmatched. Germline CDR1 SGHNT, CDR2 YYREEE (reference sequence). As DNA, the CDR3 is TGTGCCAGCAGCTATGGGACTAGCGGGGGTGATACGCAGTATTTT. As protein: CASSYGTSGGDTQYF.

J is TRBJ1-1 and V is TRBV7-9; 7 nucleotides agree with TRBD1. The germline V gene has CDR1 SEHNR and CDR2 FQNEAQ (reference sequence). V lost 0 bases, J lost 4 bases, and 8 bases stayed unmatched. This CDR3 spans 16 amino acids. The CDR3 here is CASSLANAGGFTEAFF. The CDR3 DNA reads TGTGCCAGCAGCTTAGCGAACGCAGGGGGTTTCACTGAAGCTTTCTTT.

This chain's CDR3 is CASSLSAIKPFAYF. As DNA, the CDR3 is TGTGCCAGCAGCTTAAGCGCTATCAAGCCCTTTGCGTATTTT. This chain links TRBV7-9 with TRBJ2-3; D unclear. The germline V and J ends were trimmed by 2 bases and 14 bases, with 20 bases remaining between them. The germline CDR1 and CDR2 sequences are SEHNR and FQNEAQ (reference sequence). The CDR3 covers 14 residues.

This clone has only one observation. The CDR3 spells CASSKALLQGYEQYF. Here the CDR3 DNA reads TGTGCCAGCAGCAAAGCGCTTTTGCAGGGCTACGAGCAGTACTTC. V and J are TRBV21-1 and TRBJ2-7; whether TRBD1, the table's D call, matches the DNA was not checked. TRBV21-1 is classified as a pseudogene. This CDR3 spans 15 amino acids.

V usage is TRBV4-3 and J usage is TRBJ2-6, with 12 positions matching TRBD1. V gave up 0 bases and J gave up 4 bases; unmatched junction bases: 4. This CDR3 spans 18 amino acids. Germline CDR1 and CDR2: LGHNA and YSLEER. CDR3 loop: CASSQDGTGGYGANVLTF. The CDR3 coding sequence is TGCGCCAGCAGCCAAGATGGGACAGGGGGCTACGGGGCCAACGTCCTGACTTTC.

V gene TRBV4-3 combines with J gene TRBJ2-1; D gene unclear. In germline, CDR1 is LGHNA, CDR2 YSLEER. This CDR3 spans 16 amino acids. The ends were cut back, 0 bases at V and 0 bases at J, with 9 bases in the middle. The CDR3 DNA sequence: TGCGCCAGCAGCCAAGATATGGGAAACTCCTACAATGAGCAGTTCTTC. Protein sequence: CASSQDMGNSYNEQFF.

This clone showed up just once. CDR3 protein: CASSYFLNTEAFF. CDR3 nucleotides: TGTGCCAGCAGTTACTTCCTGAACACTGAAGCTTTCTTT. The chain is built from TRBV6-6 and TRBJ1-1; D is unresolved. There are 13 residues in the CDR3. The V end lost 1 base, the J end lost 0 bases, and 3 bases lay between the germline ends. Germline CDR1 MNHNY, CDR2 SVGAGI (reference sequence).

The chain links TRBV25-1 to TRBJ2-3; possibly TRBD1 for D (6 bases). Deletions cut 2 bases from V and 4 bases from J, with 13 bases between. The CDR3 has 15 amino acids. In germline, CDR1 is MGHDK, CDR2 SYGVNS. The CDR3, as DNA: TGTGCCAGCAGTGAAGAGGACAGTTTCCCAGATACGCAGTATTTT. Translated: CASSEEDSFPDTQYF. Full variable domain (missing parts from reference TRBV25-1 and TRBJ2-3): EADIYQTPRYLVIGTGKKITLECSQTMGHDKMYWYQQDPGMELHLIHYSYGVNSTEKGDLSSESTVSRIRTEHFPLTLESARPSHTSQYLCASSEEDSFPDTQYFGPGTRLTVL.

This chain links TRBV10-3 with TRBJ1-1; perhaps TRBD1 as D (5 bases). Germline CDR1 is ENHRY and CDR2 is SYGVKD. Trimming took off 5 bases at V and 0 bases at J, with 19 bases between the two ends. This CDR3 contains 17 residues. Here the CDR3 reads CAISLGPKDPLNTEAFF. The CDR3 DNA sequence: TGTGCCATCAGTTTGGGACCGAAAGACCCGTTGAACACTGAAGCTTTCTTT.

This clone appeared once. The gene calls are TRBV7-8 and TRBJ2-2; possible D gene TRBD1, 6 bases. Between the trimmed V and J ends, which lost 1 base and 7 bases, there was a span of 19 bases. CDR1 and CDR2 (germline): SGHVS, FQNEAQ. The CDR3 is 17 amino acids. The DNA of the CDR3 is TGTGCCAGCAGCTTAGAGGCTCCAGGGGACCTATACGGGGAGCTGTTTTTT. Translated: CASSLEAPGDLYGELFF.

With regard to this clone: A read error may be the cause here, since a much bigger clone is one base away. Other DNA sequences from this sample encode an identical CDR3 as well. This sequence joins TRBV28 and TRBJ1-5; D is ambiguous. Germline V gene data show CDR1 as MDHEN and CDR2 as SYDVKM. This CDR3 contains 11 residues. V gave up 5 bases and J gave up 4 bases, with 3 bases separating them. CDR3 protein: CASSVNQPQHF. The CDR3 region has the DNA TGTGCCAGCAGTGTAAATCAGCCCCAGCATTTT.